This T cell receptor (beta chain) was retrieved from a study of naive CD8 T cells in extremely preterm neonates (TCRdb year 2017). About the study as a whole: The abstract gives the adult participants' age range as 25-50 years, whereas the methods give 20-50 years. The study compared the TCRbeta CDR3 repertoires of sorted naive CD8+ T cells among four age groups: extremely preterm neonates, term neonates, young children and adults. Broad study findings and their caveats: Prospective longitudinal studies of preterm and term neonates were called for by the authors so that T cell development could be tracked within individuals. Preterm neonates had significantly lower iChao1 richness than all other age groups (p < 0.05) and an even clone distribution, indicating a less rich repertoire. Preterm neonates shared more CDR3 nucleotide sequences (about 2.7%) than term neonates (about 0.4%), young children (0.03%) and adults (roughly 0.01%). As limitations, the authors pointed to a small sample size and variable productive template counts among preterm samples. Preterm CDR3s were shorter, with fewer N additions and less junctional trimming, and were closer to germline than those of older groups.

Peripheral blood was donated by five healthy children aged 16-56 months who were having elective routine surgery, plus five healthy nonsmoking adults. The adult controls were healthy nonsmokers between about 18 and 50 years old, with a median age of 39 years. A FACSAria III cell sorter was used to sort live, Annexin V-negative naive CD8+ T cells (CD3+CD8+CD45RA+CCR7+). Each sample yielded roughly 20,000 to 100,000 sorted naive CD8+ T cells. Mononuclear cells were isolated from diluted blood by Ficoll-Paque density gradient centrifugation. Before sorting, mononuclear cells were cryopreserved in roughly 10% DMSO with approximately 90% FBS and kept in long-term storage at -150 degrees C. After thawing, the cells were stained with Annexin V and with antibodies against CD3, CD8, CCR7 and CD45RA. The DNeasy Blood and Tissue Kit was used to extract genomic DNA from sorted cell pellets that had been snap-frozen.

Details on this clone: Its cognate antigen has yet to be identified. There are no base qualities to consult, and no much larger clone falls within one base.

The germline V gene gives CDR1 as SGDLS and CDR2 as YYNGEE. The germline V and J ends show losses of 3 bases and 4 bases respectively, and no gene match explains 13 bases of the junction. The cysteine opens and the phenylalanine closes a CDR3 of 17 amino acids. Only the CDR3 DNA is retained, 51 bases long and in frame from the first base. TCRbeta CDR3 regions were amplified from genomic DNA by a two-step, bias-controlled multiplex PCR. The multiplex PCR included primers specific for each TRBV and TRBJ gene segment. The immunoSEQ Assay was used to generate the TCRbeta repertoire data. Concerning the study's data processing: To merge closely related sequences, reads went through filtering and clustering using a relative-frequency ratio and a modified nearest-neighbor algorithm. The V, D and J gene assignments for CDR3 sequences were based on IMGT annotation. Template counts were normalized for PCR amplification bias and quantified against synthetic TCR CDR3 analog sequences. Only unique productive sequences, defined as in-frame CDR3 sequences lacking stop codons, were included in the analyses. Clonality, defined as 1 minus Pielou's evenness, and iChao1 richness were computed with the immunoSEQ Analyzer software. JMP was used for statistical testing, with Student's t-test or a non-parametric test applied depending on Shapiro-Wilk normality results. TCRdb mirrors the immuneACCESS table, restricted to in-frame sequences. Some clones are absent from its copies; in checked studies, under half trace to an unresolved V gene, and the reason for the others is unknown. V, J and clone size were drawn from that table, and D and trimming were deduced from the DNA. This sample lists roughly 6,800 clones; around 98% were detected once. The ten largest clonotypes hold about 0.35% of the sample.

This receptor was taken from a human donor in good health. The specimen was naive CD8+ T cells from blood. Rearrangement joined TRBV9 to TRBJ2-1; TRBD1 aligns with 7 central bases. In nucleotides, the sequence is TGTGCCAGCAGCGACCACAGGGTTAAGGGGGCTTACAATGAGCAGTTCTTC. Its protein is CASSDHRVKGAYNEQFF.